Below are 18 T cell receptor beta chains sequenced from a single sample in a study of long-term antiretroviral therapy in people with HIV. An immunoSEQ assay, version v3.0, was performed at survey level. Libraries were prepared by immunoSEQ multiplex PCR; TCRdb keeps only in-frame clonotypes and omits some of them. The sample includes roughly 28,000 clones, around nine tenths of them seen just once. Sequenced here: unsorted PBMCs, sampled 5.2 years after starting antiretroviral therapy. The origin of the receptors is a woman in her thirties or forties with HIV.

This chain links TRBV7-9 with TRBJ2-5; 9 bases are shared with TRBD2. The CDR3 is 15 amino acids. Germline-derived CDR1 and CDR2 are SEHNR and FQNEAQ (reference sequence). The V segment lost 2 bases and the J segment 9 bases; nucleotides outside the gene matches: 10. CDR3 bases: TGTGCCAGCAGCTTATCTGCGGGGGGGCCAGGGGCCCAGTACTTC. Protein: CASSLSAGGPGAQYF.

The chain has TRBV11-3 and TRBJ2-5; 10 bases are shared with TRBD2. CDR3 size: 16 residues. Germline-derived CDR1 and CDR2 are SGHNT and YENEEA. The trim removed 4 bases at V and 1 base at J, leaving 6 bases unmatched. This chain's CDR3 is CASSSRGTSVQETQYF. In DNA, the CDR3 is TGTGCCAGCAGCTCACGTGGGACTAGCGTCCAAGAGACCCAGTACTTC.

The CDR3: CASSIRTGGNQPQHF. The DNA for the CDR3 is TGTGCCAGCAGTATCCGGACAGGCGGTAATCAGCCCCAGCATTTT. The chain joins TRBV6-7 to TRBJ1-5, with 7 positions matching TRBD1. TRBV6-7 is flagged as an ORF with uncertain function. The CDR3 has 15 amino acids. V dropped 5 bases and J dropped 4; count of bases not matched to a gene: 8.

The chain is built from TRBV7-2 and TRBJ2-5; 7 nucleotides agree with TRBD2. This CDR3 is built from 17 residues. With V trimmed by 3 bases and J by 7 bases, 17 bases remained unmatched. Germline lookup yields CDR1 SGHTA and CDR2 FQGNSA. Here the CDR3 reads CASSFSSGGDLGVTQYF. CDR3 bases: TGTGCCAGCAGCTTCTCTTCTGGGGGGGACCTGGGAGTGACCCAGTACTTC.

The V and J genes are TRBV7-9 and TRBJ1-2, with D uncertain. This CDR3 is built from 16 residues. Trimming removed 5 bases at V and 0 bases at J, with 16 bases between. Germline V gene sequence: CDR1 SEHNR, CDR2 FQNEAQ (reference sequence). The CDR3 DNA reads TGTGCCAGCAGCCAGCTTGATGGAGCTCCTAACTATGGCTACACCTTC. This translates into CASSQLDGAPNYGYTF.

This clone turned up a few times. The chain combines TRBV9 with TRBJ1-1; D unclear. With 4 bases removed from V and 1 base from J, the gap between germline ends came to 5 bases. The CDR3 runs to 12 residues. Germline V CDR1 and CDR2: SGDLS, YYNGEE. The CDR3 DNA follows: TGTGCCAGCAGCCAAGGGAACACTGAAGCTTTCTTT. Protein: CASSQGNTEAFF.

The chain links TRBV11-2 to TRBJ2-2; D remains ambiguous. CDR1 and CDR2 from the germline V gene are SGHAT and FQNNGV. Trimming shortened V by 1 base and J by 5 bases, and 17 bases separated the two germline ends. The CDR3 runs to 17 residues. The CDR3 region is CASSLGHAVLKTGELFF. The CDR3 DNA follows: TGTGCCAGCAGCTTAGGACATGCGGTCTTGAAAACCGGGGAGCTGTTTTTT.

V is TRBV15 and J is TRBJ2-3, with 7 bases identical to TRBD2. The CDR3 is 16 residues long. The germline V gene encodes CDR1 LNHNV and CDR2 YYDKDF (reference sequence). The V segment lost 3 bases and the J segment 4 bases; nucleotides outside the gene matches: 10. CDR3 DNA sequence: TGTGCCACCAGCAGCCGTCGGGGGGAATTCGCAGATACGCAGTATTTT. This codes for CATSSRRGEFADTQYF.

This clone occurred a few times. The chain has TRBV19 and TRBJ2-7; D is undetermined. V lost 1 base to trimming and J lost 5 bases, with 9 bases between them. The CDR3 sequence is 13 residues long. From germline, CDR1 is LNHDA and CDR2 SQIVND (reference sequence). The CDR3 DNA sequence: TGTGCCAGTAGTATAGTCCCGGGCGACGAGCAGTACTTC. The encoded protein is CASSIVPGDEQYF. Based on the CDR3 plus reference TRBV19 and TRBJ2-7, the full variable domain is DGGITQSPKYLFRKEGQNVTLSCEQNLNHDAMYWYRQDPGQGLRLIYYSQIVNDFQKGDIAEGYSVSREKKESFPLTVTSAQKNPTAFYLCASSIVPGDEQYFGPGTRLTVT.

V usage is TRBV4-1 and J usage is TRBJ2-3; TRBD2 is a possible D gene (6 bases). CDR1 MGHRA and CDR2 YSYEKL come from the germline V gene. V was shortened by 7 bases and J by 4 bases, with 15 bases between the two germline ends. CDR3 length: 14 amino acids. The CDR3 DNA reads TGCGCCAGCACTCCTCGGGAGCTCGCAGATACGCAGTATTTT. This codes for CASTPRELADTQYF.

The J gene is TRBJ1-1, the V gene TRBV21-1; the D call TRBD1 from the table was never checked on the DNA. TRBV21-1 is an annotated pseudogene. This CDR3 has 16 amino acids. The CDR3 loop is CASSKSGGTGKTEAFF. In nucleotides, the CDR3 is TGTGCCAGCAGCAAATCGGGGGGGACAGGGAAGACTGAAGCTTTCTTT.

The chain has TRBV2 and TRBJ2-2; possible D gene TRBD1, 7 bases. The CDR3 covers 15 residues. CDR1 is SNHLY and CDR2 is FYNNEI in the germline V gene. The V and J ends lost 9 bases and 1 base respectively, with 15 bases between them. CDR3 amino acids: CASSRGRGNTGELFF. CDR3 DNA: TGTGCCAGTTCTAGGGGGCGGGGGAACACCGGGGAGCTGTTTTTT. The full variable domain, its missing parts supplied by reference TRBV2 and TRBJ2-2, is EPEVTQTPSHQVTQMGQEVILRCVPISNHLYFYWYRQILGQKVEFLVSFYNNEISEKSEIFDDQFSVERPDGSNFTLKIRSTKLEDSAMYFCASSRGRGNTGELFFGEGSRLTVL.

This clone was recorded once. DNA of the CDR3: TGTGCCTGGAGTGTAAACAGGGGGCCTGGAAACACCATATATTTT. Its translation: CAWSVNRGPGNTIYF. The chain carries TRBV30 and TRBJ1-3; 9 nucleotides line up with TRBD1. V lost 0 bases, J lost 2 bases, and 2 bases stayed unmatched. The V gene's germline CDR1 is GTSNPN and CDR2 SVGIG (reference sequence). The CDR3 length is 15 residues. Full variable domain (remainder filled in from reference TRBV30 and TRBJ1-3): SQTIHQWPATLVQPVGSPLSLECTVEGTSNPNLYWYRQAAGRGLQLLFYSVGIGQISSEVPQNLSASRPQDRQFILSSKKLLLSDSGFYLCAWSVNRGPGNTIYFGEGSWLTVV.

The genes are TRBV19 and TRBJ2-6; D could derive from TRBD1 or TRBD2 (7 bases each). Germline V gene sequence: CDR1 LNHDA, CDR2 SQIVND (reference sequence). Between the trimmed V and J ends, which lost 2 bases and 2 bases, there was a span of 13 bases. CDR3 length equals 17 residues. The CDR3 loop is CASSITAGGAGANVLTF. The CDR3 DNA reads TGTGCCAGTAGTATAACTGCAGGGGGGGCTGGGGCCAACGTCCTGACTTTC.

This clone has a single count. This chain connects TRBV11-2 to TRBJ2-5; a weak D match, TRBD2 (5 bases). The CDR3 has 15 amino acids. Germline lookup yields CDR1 SGHAT and CDR2 FQNNGV. V lost 1 base to trimming and J lost 3 bases, with 12 bases between them. CDR3 nucleotide sequence: TGTGCCAGCAGCTTAGGAGGGTACAAAAAAGAGACCCAGTACTTC. Amino acids: CASSLGGYKKETQYF.

The gene calls are TRBV27 and TRBJ1-2, with TRBD1 as a possible D gene (5 bases). This CDR3 is 13 amino acids long. Trimming removed 4 bases from V and 8 bases from J, with 14 bases in between. The germline V gene has CDR1 MNHEY and CDR2 SMNVEV (reference sequence). CDR3 sequence reads: CASSSGQGGGYTF. The CDR3 nucleotides are TGTGCCAGCAGTTCTGGGCAGGGCGGCGGCTACACCTTC.

The genes are TRBV13 and TRBJ2-7, with 7 bases aligning to TRBD2. The J segment lost 2 bases and the V segment lost 4 bases, leaving 8 bases of the junction unmatched. The CDR3 covers 15 residues. Looked up from germline, CDR1 is PRHDT and CDR2 is FYEKMQ (reference sequence). CDR3 sequence reads: CASSSNRAGAYEQYF. The CDR3, as DNA: TGTGCCAGCAGCTCCAATCGGGCGGGAGCCTACGAGCAGTACTTC.

This sequence joins TRBV5-1 and TRBJ2-5; 14 bases are a match to TRBD2. This CDR3 has 18 amino acids. CDR1 and CDR2 from the germline V gene are SGHRS and YFSETQ. Losses at the gene ends were 3 bases for V and 1 base for J; bases not matched to a gene: 8. CDR3 in amino acids: CASSWGTSGRGSQETQYF. DNA of the CDR3: TGCGCCAGCAGCTGGGGGACTAGCGGGAGAGGATCCCAAGAGACCCAGTACTTC.